Listed here are 30 T cell receptor beta chains from one sample, sequenced in a study of shared clonotypes between healthy human individuals. Repertoires were generated with immunoSEQ multiplex PCR, while TCRdb's copy carries only in-frame clones and drops some. The sample lists millions of clones, about 95% seen once, with 0.1% to 0.15% in the top ten. The specimen sequenced was naive CD4+ T cells sorted from blood. This sample's subset: CD45RA+ positively selected. These receptors were collected from a man younger than 35 in good health.

The chain links TRBV2 to TRBJ1-1, with 7 nucleotides matching TRBD1. The CDR3 runs 12 residues. The junction had 5 bases not matched to a gene; V was cut back by 6 bases and J by 7 bases. Germline CDR1 SNHLY, CDR2 FYNNEI. CDR3 bases: TGTGCCAGCAGAGAACAGGGGTTTGAAGCTTTCTTT. It yields the protein CASREQGFEAFF.

V is TRBV15 and J is TRBJ2-7; TRBD2 might be the D (5 bases). The germline gives CDR1 LNHNV, CDR2 YYDKDF (reference sequence). The CDR3 is 14 residues long. V dropped 6 bases and J dropped 2 bases, with 14 bases sitting between them. CDR3 region: CATRDGGEPYEQYF. CDR3 nucleotide sequence: TGTGCCACCAGGGATGGAGGAGAACCCTACGAGCAGTACTTC.

This chain links TRBV9 with TRBJ2-3; 10 nucleotides agree with TRBD2. V shed 4 bases, J shed 5 bases, and the junction held 7 bases outside the gene matches. Germline V lookup: CDR1 SGDLS, CDR2 YYNGEE. The CDR3 extends over 15 amino acids. CDR3 DNA sequence: TGTGCCAGCAGCCCCAGCGGGAGGGATGGAGATACGCAGTATTTT. It is translated as CASSPSGRDGDTQYF.

V gene TRBV2 combines with J gene TRBJ2-7; unclear D gene. Germline V gives CDR1 SNHLY, CDR2 FYNNEI. The V gene lost 4 bases and the J gene lost 9 bases, with 10 bases spanning the gap. CDR3 length equals 11 residues. This chain's CDR3 is CASSAASLQYF. DNA for the CDR3: TGTGCCAGCAGTGCAGCCTCTCTGCAGTACTTC. Together with reference TRBV2 and TRBJ2-7, the CDR3 gives the full variable domain: EPEVTQTPSHQVTQMGQEVILRCVPISNHLYFYWYRQILGQKVEFLVSFYNNEISEKSEIFDDQFSVERPDGSNFTLKIRSTKLEDSAMYFCASSAASLQYFGPGTRLTVT.

The chain is built from TRBV7-8 and TRBJ1-2, with no clear D. Trimming removed 3 bases from V and 2 bases from J, with 7 bases in between. This CDR3 comprises 13 residues. CDR1 and CDR2 (germline): SGHVS, FQNEAQ. The CDR3 bases are TGTGCCAGCAGCTTTTCGATGAACTATGGCTACACCTTC. This codes for CASSFSMNYGYTF.

The chain couples TRBV6-5 to TRBJ2-3; D is uncertain. Trimming removed 5 bases from V and 5 bases from J, with 8 bases in between. The germline V gene encodes CDR1 MNHEY and CDR2 SVGAGI. The length of the CDR3 is 12 residues. The CDR3 here is CASSTVGDTQYF. As DNA, the CDR3 is TGTGCCAGCAGTACCGTAGGAGATACGCAGTATTTT.

CDR3 DNA: TGTGCCAGCAGTCCCAAGGGACAGACCTCCTACGAGCAGTACTTC. Encoded protein: CASSPKGQTSYEQYF. This chain uses TRBV7-2 with TRBJ2-7, with 7 bases matching TRBD1. The CDR3 loop spans 15 amino acids. V dropped 6 bases and J dropped 0; count of bases not matched to a gene: 8. The germline gives CDR1 SGHTA, CDR2 FQGNSA.

The chain joins TRBV10-3 to TRBJ2-5; D remains unclear. This CDR3 is built from 15 residues. V lost 2 bases, J lost 4 bases, and 14 bases lay in between. Germline V gene sequence: CDR1 ENHRY, CDR2 SYGVKD. The CDR3 DNA sequence: TGTGCCATCAGTGAGATTGGGCCCCTTGGAGAGACCCAGTACTTC. This sequence encodes CAISEIGPLGETQYF.

The chain recombines TRBV2 with TRBJ2-5, with D unresolved. This CDR3 is 16 amino acids long. In germline, CDR1 is SNHLY, CDR2 FYNNEI. Trimming shortened V by 3 bases and J by 1 base, and 15 bases separated the two germline ends. The CDR3 protein is CASSDGARTSQETQYF. DNA for the CDR3: TGTGCCAGCAGTGATGGAGCAAGAACCTCCCAAGAGACCCAGTACTTC.

This chain uses TRBV18 with TRBJ1-6; the D gene is possibly TRBD1 (5 bases). With 2 bases removed from V and 12 bases from J, the gap between germline ends came to 23 bases. This CDR3 has 17 residues. Germline lookup yields CDR1 KGHSH and CDR2 LQKENI. CDR3 sequence reads: CASSPNARGGSNVPLHF. In DNA, the CDR3 is TGTGCCAGCTCACCAAACGCCCGCGGGGGGTCTAATGTACCCCTCCACTTT. The full variable domain, completed using reference TRBV18 and TRBJ1-6, is NAGVMQNPRHLVRRRGQEARLRCSPMKGHSHVYWYRQLPEEGLKFMVYLQKENIIDESGMPKERFSAEFPKEGPSILRIQQVVRGDSAAYFCASSPNARGGSNVPLHFGNGTRLTVT.

The sample holds one count of this clone. The chain joins TRBV28 to TRBJ2-7; TRBD1 aligns across 10 bases. V lost 6 bases to trimming and J lost 1 base; unmatched junction nucleotides: 9. Germline values: CDR1 MDHEN, CDR2 SYDVKM. The CDR3 has 16 residues. CDR3 loop: CASSPPSGQGSYEQYF. CDR3 DNA sequence: TGTGCCAGCAGCCCGCCTTCGGGACAGGGGTCCTACGAGCAGTACTTC.

The V call is TRBV29-1, the J call TRBJ2-7; D possibly corresponds to TRBD2 (5 bases). The CDR3 contains 12 residues. Germline values: CDR1 SQVTM, CDR2 ANQGSEA. Trimming stripped 5 bases from V and 5 bases from J, with 13 bases between. The DNA for the CDR3 is TGCAGCGTTCGACGGGCCGGGGACGAGCAGTACTTC. It yields the protein CSVRRAGDEQYF.

CDR3 residues: CASRAWASGRTDTQYF. For the CDR3, the DNA is TGTGCCAGCAGGGCCTGGGCTAGCGGCCGCACAGATACGCAGTATTTT. This chain uses TRBV2 with TRBJ2-3, with 7 bases matching TRBD2. The CDR3 spans 16 residues. After removal of 6 bases from V and 1 base from J, the junction contained 10 bases not matched to a gene. The V gene's germline CDR1 is SNHLY and CDR2 FYNNEI.

The rearrangement uses TRBV25-1 and TRBJ1-2; 10 bases align to TRBD1. CDR1 is MGHDK and CDR2 is SYGVNS in the germline V gene. The CDR3 is made up of 17 amino acids. The V segment lost 1 base and the J segment 4 bases; nucleotides outside the gene matches: 9. The CDR3 nucleotides are TGTGCCAGCAGTGAATCTATGGGACAGGGGAACGGCTATGGCTACACCTTC. As protein: CASSESMGQGNGYGYTF.

The rearrangement links TRBV19 to TRBJ1-1; 9 bases are a match to TRBD1. Looked up from germline, CDR1 is LNHDA and CDR2 is SQIVND (reference sequence). This CDR3 comprises 14 residues. V shed 5 bases and J 5 bases; nucleotides not matched to a gene: 6. This chain's CDR3 is CASSVDRGRTEAFF. The CDR3 coding sequence is TGTGCCAGTAGTGTGGACAGGGGAAGAACTGAAGCTTTCTTT.

This clone was observed at least ten times. The genes are TRBV6-4 and TRBJ2-2, with 7 bases that match TRBD1. The CDR3 is 14 residues long. Germline CDR1 reads MRHNA; CDR2 reads SNTAGT. V lost 4 bases, J lost 6 bases, and 5 bases stayed unmatched. CDR3 in DNA: TGTGCCAGCAGTGCCCAACAGGGGTCCGGGGAGCTGTTTTTT. Protein product: CASSAQQGSGELFF.

The chain links TRBV6-1 to TRBJ2-3; D might be TRBD1 or TRBD2, each matching 5 bases. Germline CDR1 reads MNHNS; CDR2 reads SASEGT. This CDR3 is 14 amino acids long. The ends were cut back, 6 bases at V and 2 bases at J, with 12 bases in the middle. The CDR3 here is CASSLVGPTDTQYF. The CDR3, as DNA: TGTGCCAGCAGCCTGGTGGGACCCACAGATACGCAGTATTTT.

The chain couples TRBV30 to TRBJ2-7; D perhaps matches TRBD2 (5 bases). Germline V lookup: CDR1 GTSNPN, CDR2 SVGIG (reference sequence). This CDR3 is built from 13 residues. In nucleotides, the CDR3 is TGTGCTTGGGAGCGAGGCAACTCCTACGAGCAGTACTTC. It specifies CAWERGNSYEQYF.

The CDR3 region is CAIRRDRGQDGYTF. The CDR3 DNA is TGTGCCATCAGGCGGGACAGGGGGCAGGATGGCTACACCTTC. The chain recombines TRBV10-3 with TRBJ1-2, with TRBD1 matching over 12 bases. Germline V gene lookup returns CDR1 ENHRY and CDR2 SYGVKD. V shed 6 bases, J shed 6 bases, and the junction held 5 bases outside the gene matches. The CDR3 covers 14 residues.

The J gene is TRBJ1-6, the V gene TRBV19; D is unclear. The CDR3 runs to 15 residues. The V gene's germline CDR1 is LNHDA and CDR2 SQIVND (reference sequence). The germline V and J ends were trimmed by 3 bases and 8 bases, with 14 bases remaining between them. For the CDR3, the DNA is TGTGCCAGTAGTATGGTGTCCAAGGTATATTCACCCCTCCACTTT. This encodes CASSMVSKVYSPLHF. The full variable domain, its missing parts supplied by reference TRBV19 and TRBJ1-6, is DGGITQSPKYLFRKEGQNVTLSCEQNLNHDAMYWYRQDPGQGLRLIYYSQIVNDFQKGDIAEGYSVSREKKESFPLTVTSAQKNPTAFYLCASSMVSKVYSPLHFGNGTRLTVT.

For this clone: This sample includes further DNA sequences coding for the same CDR3. The V gene is TRBV28, the J gene TRBJ1-5, with a possible D match to TRBD1 (5 bases). Between the trimmed V and J ends, which lost 1 base and 2 bases, there was a span of 9 bases. The CDR3 is made up of 15 amino acids. The germline V gene has CDR1 MDHEN and CDR2 SYDVKM. The CDR3 here is CASSLSGLGNQPQHF. The CDR3 bases are TGTGCCAGCAGTTTATCAGGGCTTGGCAATCAGCCCCAGCATTTT.

The rearrangement uses TRBV5-1 and TRBJ2-2; D remains ambiguous. V shed 4 bases and J shed 1 base, with 5 bases lying between them. Germline CDR1 and CDR2: SGHRS and YFSETQ. CDR3 length: 13 residues. The CDR3 reads CASSRRNTGELFF. In DNA, the CDR3 is TGCGCCAGCAGCAGGAGGAACACCGGGGAGCTGTTTTTT.

The chain employs TRBV4-3 and TRBJ1-6; 7 bases agree with TRBD1. Germline V gene data show CDR1 as LGHNA and CDR2 as YSLEER. The CDR3 is made up of 18 amino acids. After removal of 0 bases from V and 0 bases from J, the junction contained 5 bases not matched to a gene. The CDR3 DNA reads TGCGCCAGCAGCCAAGACGGGACAGATAGCTCCTATAATTCACCCCTCCACTTT. Protein product: CASSQDGTDSSYNSPLHF.

This sequence joins TRBV30 and TRBJ1-5; D remains ambiguous. Trimming stripped 4 bases from V and 6 bases from J, with 13 bases between. This CDR3 is built from 13 residues. Germline CDR1 is GTSNPN and CDR2 is SVGIG (reference sequence). This chain's CDR3 is CAWNSGMAQPQHF. The CDR3 nucleotides read TGTGCCTGGAATTCGGGGATGGCTCAGCCCCAGCATTTT. The full variable domain, completed using reference TRBV30 and TRBJ1-5, is SQTIHQWPATLVQPVGSPLSLECTVEGTSNPNLYWYRQAAGRGLQLLFYSVGIGQISSEVPQNLSASRPQDRQFILSSKKLLLSDSGFYLCAWNSGMAQPQHFGDGTRLSIL.

CDR3 protein: CASSFVGVIPYEQYF. The CDR3 DNA follows: TGTGCCAGCAGTTTCGTGGGGGTGATCCCCTACGAGCAGTACTTC. The chain couples TRBV28 to TRBJ2-7; D tentatively reads TRBD1 or TRBD2 (5 bases each). CDR3 length: 15 residues. V lost 3 bases, J lost 2 bases, and 14 bases lay in between. Germline assignment: CDR1 MDHEN and CDR2 SYDVKM.

The chain has TRBV10-3 and TRBJ1-4; 8 bases fit TRBD1. Germline V gene data show CDR1 as ENHRY and CDR2 as SYGVKD. The V gene end was trimmed by 5 bases and the J gene end by 8 bases; junction bases not matched to a gene: 7. This CDR3 spans 14 amino acids. For the CDR3, the DNA is TGTGCCATCAGTAAAGGACAGGGTAGGGAAAAACTGTTTTTT. It codes for CAISKGQGREKLFF.

The chain links TRBV19 to TRBJ2-7; weak D call: TRBD1 (6 bases). V was cut by 1 base and J by 1 base, with 17 bases left in between. CDR3 size: 17 residues. CDR1 and CDR2 (germline): LNHDA, SQIVND (reference sequence). The CDR3 DNA reads as TGTGCCAGTAGTATAGCCGCCGGGACAAAAGTTTCCTACGAGCAGTACTTC. Protein sequence: CASSIAAGTKVSYEQYF.

This chain connects TRBV27 to TRBJ1-2; the match to TRBD1 covers 9 bases. Germline lookup yields CDR1 MNHEY and CDR2 SMNVEV (reference sequence). With 2 bases clipped from V and 4 bases from J, the junction kept 14 bases outside the gene matches. The CDR3 covers 18 residues. Here the CDR3 reads CASSLPEQGAHFFYGYTF. The CDR3 DNA sequence: TGTGCCAGCAGTTTACCGGAACAGGGGGCGCATTTTTTCTATGGCTACACCTTC.

The chain carries TRBV28 and TRBJ2-1; a weak D match, TRBD1 (5 bases). V was cut by 7 bases and J by 6 bases, with 13 bases left in between. The V gene's germline CDR1 is MDHEN and CDR2 SYDVKM. This CDR3 is 13 amino acids long. CDR3 bases: TGTGCCAGCAACAACCCCAGGGTCAATGAGCAGTTCTTC. Protein sequence: CASNNPRVNEQFF.

This sequence joins TRBV27 and TRBJ2-1; no clear D gene. From germline, CDR1 is MNHEY and CDR2 SMNVEV (reference sequence). CDR3 length: 13 amino acids. Trimming pared 2 bases from V and 4 bases from J, leaving 6 bases between. The CDR3 loop is CASSLRLYNEQFF. The CDR3 nucleotides read TGTGCCAGCAGTTTACGCCTATACAATGAGCAGTTCTTC.